These 26 T cell receptor beta chains came from one sample sequenced in a study of blood T cells in healthy people across ages. A second PCR of 7 to 11 cycles used a sample-barcoded 5' primer and a J-beta primer mix. TCRdb analysed the 5' RACE reads with MiXCR anew, one entry per CDR3 protein. The repertoire has 600,000 to 1,000,000 distinct CDR3 sequences, more than 45% of them found once; the top ten carry about 20%. Sequencing was done on a sample of blood. Receptors originate from a man aged 25-45 years in good health.

V and J are TRBV11-2 and TRBJ2-1; no firm D call. Germline-derived CDR1 and CDR2 are SGHAT and FQNNGV. V shed 1 base and J shed 8 bases, with 12 bases lying between them. The length of the CDR3 is 14 residues. The CDR3 sequence is CASSLAERLDEQFF. DNA for the CDR3: TGTGCCAGCAGCTTAGCGGAGCGATTGGATGAGCAGTTCTTC.

This clonotype was counted once. Possible read error: a much larger clone is one base away. Because the CDR3 is missing its conserved closing phenylalanine or tryptophan, this is likely a read error. V usage is TRBV10-3 and J usage is TRBJ2-7; TRBD2 matches 9 bases. Germline V gives CDR1 ENHRY, CDR2 SYGVKD. The CDR3 extends over 15 amino acids. V dropped 3 bases and J dropped 10; count of bases not matched to a gene: 13. This CDR3 is CAISDSGTSPSTQYS. CDR3 in DNA: TGTGCCATCAGTGATTCCGGGACTAGCCCTAGTACCCAGTACTCC.

This chain joins TRBV10-3 and TRBJ2-7; no firm D call. Germline CDR1 is ENHRY and CDR2 is SYGVKD. The length of the CDR3 is 14 residues. Trimming cost V 2 bases and J 0 bases, with 8 bases left between them. DNA for the CDR3: TGTGCCATCAGTGAGGACTCGAGCTCCTACGAGCAGTACTTC. It codes for CAISEDSSSYEQYF.

DNA of the CDR3: TGTGCCAGTAGTGCGGGGGTCGGTTACGAGCAGTACTTC. Translated: CASSAGVGYEQYF. The chain links TRBV19 to TRBJ2-7; 7 bases are shared with TRBD2. Germline loops: CDR1 LNHDA, CDR2 SQIVND (reference sequence). This CDR3 spans 13 amino acids. V was pared by 5 bases and J by 4 bases, with 5 bases of the junction left unmatched.

This clonotype was picked up a small number of times. The chain combines TRBV20-1 with TRBJ2-3; TRBD2 matches 10 bases. With V trimmed by 2 bases and J by 4 bases, 6 bases remained unmatched. The CDR3 is 15 amino acids. CDR1 DFQATT and CDR2 SNEGSKA come from the germline V gene (reference sequence). CDR3 region: CSARSVAGGPDTQYF. The CDR3 DNA follows: TGCAGTGCTAGATCCGTAGCGGGGGGCCCAGATACGCAGTATTTT.

The chain uses TRBV12-3 or TRBV12-4 and TRBJ1-4, with TRBD1 matching over 9 bases. After removal of 5 bases from V and 8 bases from J, the junction contained 9 bases not matched to a gene. CDR3 length: 15 residues. CDR3 nucleotides: TGTGCCAGCAGTAACCAGGGACAGGGTGAAGAAAAACTGTTTTTT. Its translation is CASSNQGQGEEKLFF.

The chain employs TRBV11-2 and TRBJ2-7; 7 nucleotides match TRBD1. The CDR3 has 15 residues. The J segment lost 7 bases and the V segment lost 0 bases, leaving 9 bases of the junction unmatched. The germline CDR1 and CDR2 sequences are SGHAT and FQNNGV. The CDR3 DNA reads as TGTGCCAGCAGCTTAGAGGGGACAGATTACGGGGAGCAGTACTTC. Translation: CASSLEGTDYGEQYF.

This clonotype was observed a few times. The DNA for the CDR3 is TGTGCCAGCAGCTTGGGACAGGCTAATGAAAAACTGTTTTTT. It encodes CASSLGQANEKLFF. This chain joins TRBV7-9 and TRBJ1-4; 8 bases match TRBD1. From germline, CDR1 is SEHNR and CDR2 FQNEAQ (reference sequence). The V and J ends lost 3 bases and 3 bases, in that order; junction bases with no gene match: 0. This CDR3 spans 14 amino acids.

This clonotype appeared a few times. This chain connects TRBV18 to TRBJ2-7; 9 nucleotides match TRBD1. The CDR3 is made up of 14 amino acids. Germline V gives CDR1 KGHSH, CDR2 LQKENI. J lost 6 bases, V lost 5 bases, and 8 bases had no gene match. The CDR3 DNA follows: TGTGCCAGCTCAGTCGGGACAGGGTCCGTCGAGCAGTACTTC. Translated, it gives CASSVGTGSVEQYF.

This rearrangement joins TRBV20-1 to TRBJ2-5, with no clear D. The V and J ends lost 3 bases and 1 base respectively, with 18 bases between them. This CDR3 is 16 amino acids long. The germline V gene has CDR1 DFQATT and CDR2 SNEGSKA (reference sequence). DNA of the CDR3: TGCAGTGCTAGCCCCCTTGGGCAGCCTACCCAAGAGACCCAGTACTTC. Translating gives CSASPLGQPTQETQYF.

This clonotype has a count of ten or more. CDR3 sequence reads: CSARQGGETQYF. The CDR3 DNA is TGCAGTGCTAGACAGGGGGGAGAGACCCAGTACTTC. This chain joins TRBV20-1 and TRBJ2-5, with D possibly being TRBD1 (7 bases). The CDR3 runs 12 residues. Germline V lookup: CDR1 DFQATT, CDR2 SNEGSKA (reference sequence). The V end lost 2 bases, the J end lost 4 bases, and 8 bases lay between the germline ends.

This clonotype was seen only once. The chain is built from TRBV6-2 or TRBV6-3 and TRBJ2-1; either TRBD1 or TRBD2 may fit D (5 bases each). Trimming took off 11 bases at V and 10 bases at J, with 21 bases between the two ends. The germline V gene encodes CDR1 MNHEY and CDR2 SVGEGT. The CDR3 totals 13 residues. The DNA of the CDR3 is TGTGCCGGCACCCAGGGAGCTTACAGGGAGCAGTTCTTC. Its translation: CAGTQGAYREQFF.

This chain joins TRBV11-2 and TRBJ1-2, with no clear D. V was pared by 4 bases and J by 5 bases, with 17 bases between. The CDR3 covers 15 residues. Per the germline V gene, CDR1 is SGHAT and CDR2 is FQNNGV. The CDR3: CASSSAGSAGYGYTF. For the CDR3, the DNA is TGTGCCAGCAGCTCCGCGGGGTCGGCGGGGTATGGCTACACCTTC.

The chain couples TRBV20-1 to TRBJ1-5, with no clear D. V was cut by 1 base and J by 4 bases, with 5 bases left in between. This CDR3 is 12 amino acids long. Germline V lookup: CDR1 DFQATT, CDR2 SNEGSKA (reference sequence). In nucleotides, the CDR3 is TGCAGTGCTAGAGCGGGGAATCAGCCCCAGCATTTT. It translates to CSARAGNQPQHF.

The V and J genes are TRBV7-2 and TRBJ2-7; D unresolved. Trimming pared 4 bases from V and 3 bases from J, leaving 16 bases between. CDR3 length: 15 amino acids. CDR1 is SGHTA, CDR2 FQGNSA, per germline. The CDR3 reads CASSSPVKNYYEQYF. CDR3 bases: TGTGCCAGCAGCTCCCCAGTGAAGAATTACTACGAGCAGTACTTC.

The table lists this clonotype with a few counts. One base away lies a much larger clone, so this may be a sequencing read error. The V gene is TRBV4-1, the J gene TRBJ2-5, with 10 bases fitting TRBD1. This CDR3 has 16 residues. Germline values: CDR1 MGHRA, CDR2 YSYEKL. The trim removed 0 bases at V and 6 bases at J, leaving 7 bases unmatched. CDR3 sequence: CASSQDGDRGLQTQYF. CDR3 DNA: TGCGCCAGCAGCCAAGATGGGGACAGGGGATTACAGACCCAGTACTTC.

The sample holds a few counts of this clonotype. The rearrangement uses TRBV20-1 and TRBJ2-5; 9 bases agree with TRBD2. V lost 0 bases to trimming and J lost 4 bases; unmatched junction nucleotides: 6. Germline assignment: CDR1 DFQATT and CDR2 SNEGSKA (reference sequence). This CDR3 spans 15 amino acids. The CDR3 region is CSARDRLAGRETQYF. For the CDR3, the DNA is TGCAGTGCTAGAGATCGGCTAGCGGGGAGAGAGACCCAGTACTTC.

This clonotype has only a few counts. The CDR3, as DNA: TGCAGTGCTAGAGACTCCGGCTCTGGGGCCAACGTCCTGACTTTC. This gives the protein CSARDSGSGANVLTF. The J gene is TRBJ2-6, the V gene TRBV20-1; D gene unclear. CDR1 and CDR2 from the germline V gene are DFQATT and SNEGSKA (reference sequence). The V gene lost 0 bases and the J gene lost 0 bases, with 6 bases spanning the gap. The CDR3 consists of 15 residues.

The rearrangement uses TRBV7-2 and TRBJ1-2, with 8 nucleotides matching TRBD1. CDR1 and CDR2 (germline): SGHTA, FQGNSA. V trimming: 4 bases; J trimming: 8 bases; junction bases outside the gene matches: 6. The CDR3 length is 13 residues. The CDR3 is CASSSQGARGYTF. The CDR3 DNA sequence: TGTGCCAGCAGCTCGCAGGGGGCGCGGGGCTACACCTTC.

The gene calls are TRBV6-5 and TRBJ2-7, with 14 bases aligning to TRBD2. Trimming cost V 0 bases and J 10 bases; bases outside gene matches: 8. The CDR3 is 16 residues long. In germline, CDR1 is MNHEY, CDR2 SVGAGI. The CDR3, as DNA: TGTGCCAGCAGTTACTCGGGGACTAGCGGGAGTGGGTCCCAGTACTTC. Translated: CASSYSGTSGSGSQYF.

The chain recombines TRBV6-1 with TRBJ2-7; 10 bases align to TRBD2. Trimming at V came to 1 base and at J to 6 bases, leaving 6 bases not matched to a gene. This CDR3 has 15 residues. The germline gives CDR1 MNHNS, CDR2 SASEGT. The CDR3 DNA is TGTGCCAGCAGTGAAGAGCCTAGCGGGAGCATCGAGCAGTACTTC. Its translation: CASSEEPSGSIEQYF.

V gene TRBV9 combines with J gene TRBJ1-2; tentative D call: TRBD1 (6 bases). In germline, CDR1 is SGDLS, CDR2 YYNGEE. The CDR3 spans 15 residues. Trimming shortened V by 3 bases and J by 2 bases, and 14 bases separated the two germline ends. The CDR3 DNA follows: TGTGCCAGCAGCGGCCGGGACATGGAAAACTATGGCTACACCTTC. Encoded protein: CASSGRDMENYGYTF.

This clonotype was counted only a few times. CDR3 sequence reads: CAIGTGQRDEQFF. Written as DNA, the CDR3 is TGTGCCATCGGGACAGGCCAGAGGGATGAGCAGTTCTTC. The rearrangement uses TRBV10-3 and TRBJ2-1, with 8 nucleotides matching TRBD1. The germline V gene encodes CDR1 ENHRY and CDR2 SYGVKD. This CDR3 comprises 13 residues. V lost 8 bases to trimming and J lost 8 bases; unmatched junction nucleotides: 8.

The rearrangement uses TRBV19 and TRBJ2-1; TRBD2 is a possible D gene (5 bases). The V gene's germline CDR1 is LNHDA and CDR2 SQIVND (reference sequence). V was clipped by 0 bases and J by 9 bases, with 18 bases between them. This CDR3 is built from 16 residues. As DNA, the CDR3 is TGTGCCAGTAGTATAGATGTTGGGAGCAGGACGGGTGAGCAGTTCTTC. This translates into CASSIDVGSRTGEQFF. Full variable domain (outside the CDR3, taken from reference TRBV19 and TRBJ2-1): DGGITQSPKYLFRKEGQNVTLSCEQNLNHDAMYWYRQDPGQGLRLIYYSQIVNDFQKGDIAEGYSVSREKKESFPLTVTSAQKNPTAFYLCASSIDVGSRTGEQFFGPGTRLTVL.

The chain has TRBV7-9 and TRBJ2-1; D remains unclear. TRBJ2-7 explains the end of the DNA better; the J call may be wrong. CDR1 is SEHNR and CDR2 is FQNEAQ in the germline V gene (reference sequence). The CDR3 is made up of 13 amino acids. CDR3: CASSPMPPTEQYF. The CDR3 DNA reads as TGTGCCAGCAGCCCCATGCCCCCTACCGAGCAGTACTTC.

V is TRBV20-1 and J is TRBJ2-3, with D perhaps given as TRBD1 or TRBD2 (6 bases each). Germline-derived CDR1 and CDR2 are DFQATT and SNEGSKA (reference sequence). With 3 bases removed from V and 0 bases from J, the gap between germline ends came to 10 bases. This CDR3 comprises 14 residues. The DNA for the CDR3 is TGCAGTGCTAGGAGGGGGGCTAGCACAGATACGCAGTATTTT. This sequence encodes CSARRGASTDTQYF.